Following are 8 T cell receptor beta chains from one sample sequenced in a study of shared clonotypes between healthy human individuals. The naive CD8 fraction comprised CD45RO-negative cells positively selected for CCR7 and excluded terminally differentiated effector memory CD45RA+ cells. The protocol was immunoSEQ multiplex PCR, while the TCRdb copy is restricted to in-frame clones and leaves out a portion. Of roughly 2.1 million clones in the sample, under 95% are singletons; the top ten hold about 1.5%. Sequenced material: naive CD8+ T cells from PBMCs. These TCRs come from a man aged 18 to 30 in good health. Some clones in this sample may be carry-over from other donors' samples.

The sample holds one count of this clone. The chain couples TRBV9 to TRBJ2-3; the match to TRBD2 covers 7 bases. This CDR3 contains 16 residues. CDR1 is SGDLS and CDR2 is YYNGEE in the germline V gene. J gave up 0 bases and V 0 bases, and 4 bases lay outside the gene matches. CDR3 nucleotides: TGTGCCAGCAGCGTAGATGGGGAGGGTAGCACAGATACGCAGTATTTT. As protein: CASSVDGEGSTDTQYF.

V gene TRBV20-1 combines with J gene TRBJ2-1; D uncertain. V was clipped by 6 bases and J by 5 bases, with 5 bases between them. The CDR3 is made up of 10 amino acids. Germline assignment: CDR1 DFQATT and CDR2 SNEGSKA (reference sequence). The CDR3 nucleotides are TGCAGTGCGACCGACAATGAGCAGTTCTTC. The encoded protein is CSATDNEQFF.

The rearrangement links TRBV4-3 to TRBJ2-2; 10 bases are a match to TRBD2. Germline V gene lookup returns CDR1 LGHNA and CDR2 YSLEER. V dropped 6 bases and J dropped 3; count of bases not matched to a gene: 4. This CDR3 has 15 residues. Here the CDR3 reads CASRSGRADTGELFF. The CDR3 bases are TGCGCCAGCAGGAGCGGGAGGGCCGACACCGGGGAGCTGTTTTTT.

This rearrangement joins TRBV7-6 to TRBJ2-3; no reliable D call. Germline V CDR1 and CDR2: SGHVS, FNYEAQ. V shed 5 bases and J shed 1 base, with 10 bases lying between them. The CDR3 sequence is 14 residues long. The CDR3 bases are TGTGCCAGCAGCCCTCGCCCACGCACAGATACGCAGTATTTT. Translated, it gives CASSPRPRTDTQYF.

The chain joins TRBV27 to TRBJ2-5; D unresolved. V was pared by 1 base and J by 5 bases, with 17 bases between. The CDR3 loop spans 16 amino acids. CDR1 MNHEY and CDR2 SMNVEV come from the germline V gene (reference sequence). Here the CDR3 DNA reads TGTGCCAGCAGTTTATATGGCAGCCACTGGACGGAGACCCAGTACTTC. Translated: CASSLYGSHWTETQYF.

CDR3 amino acids: CASSFISAGGSHNEQFF. The CDR3 nucleotides read TGTGCCAGCAGTTTTATTTCGGCGGGAGGTTCCCACAATGAGCAGTTCTTC. V is TRBV27 and J is TRBJ2-1, with 8 bases aligning to TRBD2. Germline trimming cut 3 bases from V and 5 bases from J; bases unmatched to any gene: 12. Germline V gene lookup returns CDR1 MNHEY and CDR2 SMNVEV (reference sequence). The CDR3 runs to 17 residues.

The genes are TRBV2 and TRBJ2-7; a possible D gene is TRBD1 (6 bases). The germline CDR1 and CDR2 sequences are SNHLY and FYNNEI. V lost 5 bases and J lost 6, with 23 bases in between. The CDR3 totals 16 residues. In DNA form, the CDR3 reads TGTGCCAGCAGTCTCGCGACGGACAGCGCGGTGGCCGAGCAGTACTTC. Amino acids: CASSLATDSAVAEQYF.

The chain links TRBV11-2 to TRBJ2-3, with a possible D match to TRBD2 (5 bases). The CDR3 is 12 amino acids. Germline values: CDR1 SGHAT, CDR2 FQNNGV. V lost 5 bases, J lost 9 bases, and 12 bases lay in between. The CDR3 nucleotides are TGTGCCAGCAGCACAACTAGTAGCACGCAGTATTTT. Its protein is CASSTTSSTQYF.